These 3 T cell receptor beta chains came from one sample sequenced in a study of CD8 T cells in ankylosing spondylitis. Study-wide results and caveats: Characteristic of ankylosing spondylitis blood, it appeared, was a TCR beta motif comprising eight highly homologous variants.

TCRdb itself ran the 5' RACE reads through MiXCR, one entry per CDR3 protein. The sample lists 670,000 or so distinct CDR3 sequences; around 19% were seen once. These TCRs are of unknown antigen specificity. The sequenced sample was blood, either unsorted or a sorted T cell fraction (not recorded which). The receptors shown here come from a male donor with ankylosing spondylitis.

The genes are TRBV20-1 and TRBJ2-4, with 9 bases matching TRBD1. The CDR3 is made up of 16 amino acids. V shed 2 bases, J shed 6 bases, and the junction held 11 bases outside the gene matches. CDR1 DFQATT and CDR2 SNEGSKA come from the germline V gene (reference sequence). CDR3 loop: CSARSNRGQAGNIQYF. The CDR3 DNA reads TGCAGTGCTAGATCTAACAGGGGGCAGGCGGGAAACATTCAGTACTTC.

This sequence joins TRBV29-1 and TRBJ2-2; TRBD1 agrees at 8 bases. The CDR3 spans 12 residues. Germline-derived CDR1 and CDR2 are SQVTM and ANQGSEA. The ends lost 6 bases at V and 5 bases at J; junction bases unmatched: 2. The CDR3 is CSVNRGTGELFF. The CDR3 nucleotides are TGCAGCGTCAACAGGGGGACCGGGGAGCTGTTTTTT.

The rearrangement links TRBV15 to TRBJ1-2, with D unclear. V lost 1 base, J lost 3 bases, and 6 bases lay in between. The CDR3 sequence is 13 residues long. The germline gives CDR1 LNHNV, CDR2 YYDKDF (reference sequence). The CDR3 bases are TGTGCCACCAGCAGAGCCGGCTACTATGGCTACACCTTC. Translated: CATSRAGYYGYTF.